The source of this TCR beta chain is a study of blood T cell repertoires in COVID-19. V lost 8 bases, J lost 7 bases, and 3 bases stayed unmatched. CDR3 length equals 12 residues. CDR1 and CDR2 (germline): LNHDA, SQIVND (reference sequence). Using immunoSEQ multiplex PCR, the repertoire was profiled, and TCRdb retains in-frame clones only, with some absent. The data show just under 90,000 clones, with approximately 91% seen just once and approximately 1.8% held by the top ten. This chain joins TRBV19 and TRBJ1-3, with TRBD1 matching 9 bases. The TCR sequence derives from a man between 60 and 75 years old with acute or convalescent COVID-19. The sample taken for sequencing was peripheral blood. The CDR3 DNA follows: TGTGCCAGTGGGGACAGGGTGAACACCATATATTTT. Translated, it gives CASGDRVNTIYF.